This T cell receptor beta chain originates from a study of T cell responses to AZD1222 COVID-19 vaccine. Study observations and caveats: Receipt of two AZD1222 doses was followed by a rise in Spike-specific TCR breadth and depth. Most donors were white British, females outnumbered males, and clonal diversity was possibly underestimated.

Germline assignment: CDR1 LNHDA and CDR2 SQIVND (reference sequence). The CDR3 loop spans 15 amino acids. The V segment lost 8 bases and the J segment 8 bases; nucleotides outside the gene matches: 12. Notes on this clone: Its antigen is unknown.

Profiled with immunoSEQ multiplex PCR; TCRdb holds only in-frame clones, not every one. The sample lists roughly 200,000 clones, roughly 92% seen once, with over 1.5% in the top ten. Specimen: peripheral blood, collected 28 days after the second AZD1222 dose. V and J are TRBV19 and TRBJ2-1, with 10 nucleotides matching TRBD1. This receptor was taken from an adult who received the AZD1222 COVID-19 vaccine. The CDR3 sequence: CASDKGTGAGDEQFF. CDR3 bases: TGTGCCAGTGATAAAGGGACAGGGGCTGGGGATGAGCAGTTCTTC.